The sequence of this T cell receptor (beta chain) was determined in a study of T cells in Graves' hyperthyroidism and ophthalmopathy. Findings and caveats of the study: Patients with ophthalmopathy were separated from those with stable hyperthyroidism by a 13 V-J model.

Ophthalmopathy patients had moderate-to-severe active disease, CAS ≥3, NOSPECS ≥4, and disease duration under 3 months. The TCR beta CDR3 regions underwent amplification using RNA transcripts as the source. With the HTBI primer set, the TCR CDR3 went through a first round of RT-PCR. One entry per CDR3 protein, called by TCRdb with MiXCR from the multiplex PCR reads. The repertoire holds hundreds of thousands of distinct CDR3 sequences, with approximately 15% as singletons. Turning to this clonotype: The antigen remains undetermined.

The V end was cut by 0 bases, the J end by 9 bases, with 17 bases between. The CDR3 covers 15 residues. Germline V gene data show CDR1 as MDHEN and CDR2 as SYDVKM. The receptor was derived from a middle-aged woman with Graves' ophthalmopathy. The genes are TRBV28 and TRBJ1-1; TRBD1 is a possible D gene (5 bases). Sequenced sample: blood. The CDR3 loop reads CASSLWPDSGSQAFF. The CDR3 nucleotides read TGTGCCAGCAGTTTATGGCCTGACAGCGGCAGTCAAGCTTTCTTT.